This T cell receptor beta chain emerged from a study of chemoradiotherapy in HPV16-positive cancers. Across the whole study: Candidate HPV-specific T-cell clones and common TCR motifs came from functional assays in two HPV16-positive patients.

Samples were taken several times over chemoradiotherapy. Concerning this clone: Its antigen remains unidentified.

Study outcomes and limitations: Only a couple of HPV16-positive patients supplied the functional HPV-specificity definition. Candidate HPV-specific clones and E7-related TCR motifs grew in tumor during treatment.

Data came from immunoSEQ multiplex PCR; TCRdb stores just in-frame clones and leaves some out. The sample lists more than 6,000 clones, approximately 91% occurring once. The CDR3 covers 16 residues. Trimming removed 0 bases from V and 0 bases from J, with 8 bases in between. Germline CDR1 reads MNHEY; CDR2 reads SVGAGI. The sequence derives from a human donor with HPV-associated anogenital cancer. Sequenced material: tumor tissue, taken from a patient who underwent chemoradiotherapy. The gene calls are TRBV6-5 and TRBJ2-2; D unclear. CDR3 sequence: CASSYSMGSNTGELFF. CDR3 in DNA: TGTGCCAGCAGTTACTCGATGGGATCGAACACCGGGGAGCTGTTTTTT.